This passage covers 2 T cell receptor beta chains from one sample sequenced in a study of blood T cell repertoires in COVID-19. The method was immunoSEQ multiplex PCR; TCRdb's version includes in-frame clones alone and lacks a portion of them. Of approximately 200,000 clones listed, about 90% are singletons. Sequencing was done on a sample of peripheral blood. Source of these receptors: a man aged 35 to 55 with active or convalescent COVID-19.

J is TRBJ1-2 and V is TRBV15; weak D call: TRBD1 (5 bases). Germline lookup yields CDR1 LNHNV and CDR2 YYDKDF (reference sequence). V was trimmed by 0 bases and J by 1 base, leaving 6 bases between them. This CDR3 comprises 14 residues. The chain's CDR3 is CATSRDRVNYGYTF. In DNA form, the CDR3 reads TGTGCCACCAGCAGAGACAGGGTTAACTATGGCTACACCTTC.

The V call is TRBV11-2, the J call TRBJ1-1; D might be TRBD1 (6 bases). With 7 bases removed from V and 4 bases from J, the gap between germline ends came to 13 bases. CDR3 length equals 13 residues. Germline CDR1 reads SGHAT; CDR2 reads FQNNGV. The CDR3 region has the DNA TGTGCCAGCAACGCACAGGGTGCCACTGAAGCTTTCTTT. Amino acids: CASNAQGATEAFF.